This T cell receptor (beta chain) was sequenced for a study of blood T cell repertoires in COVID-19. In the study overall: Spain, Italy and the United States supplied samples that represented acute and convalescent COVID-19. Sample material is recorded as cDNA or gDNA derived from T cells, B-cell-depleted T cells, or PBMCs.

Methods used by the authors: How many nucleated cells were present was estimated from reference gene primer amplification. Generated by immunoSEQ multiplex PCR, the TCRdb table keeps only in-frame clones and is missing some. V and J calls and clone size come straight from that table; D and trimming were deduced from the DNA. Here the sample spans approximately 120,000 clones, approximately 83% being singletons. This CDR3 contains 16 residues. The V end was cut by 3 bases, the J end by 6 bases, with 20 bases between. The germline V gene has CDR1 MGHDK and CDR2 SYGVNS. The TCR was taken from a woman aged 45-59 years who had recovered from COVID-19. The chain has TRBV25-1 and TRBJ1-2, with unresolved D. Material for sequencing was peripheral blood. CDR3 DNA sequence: TGTGCCAGCAGTGAGACCGGTGGGCCGGACGGGGATGGCTACACCTTC. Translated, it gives CASSETGGPDGDGYTF.